Described below is a single T cell receptor (beta chain) sequence and its context. The protocol was immunoSEQ multiplex PCR, while the TCRdb copy is restricted to in-frame clones and leaves out a portion. The sample lists roughly 300,000 clones; more than 85% were seen once. The data are from a study of Ad26.COV2.S vaccination and SARS-CoV-2 variants. This CDR3 has 14 amino acids. Germline V gene data show CDR1 as SGHKS and CDR2 as YYEKEE (reference sequence). V lost 2 bases and J 0 bases, leaving 8 bases between the germline ends. Treatment here: approximately 18 received Ad26.COV2.S at low or high dose, single or two shots; about 5 received placebo; per-sample allocation not given. Material that was analyzed had been drawn on day 63 after the first vaccine or placebo injection.

The sample consisted of peripheral blood, taken in a trial of Ad26.COV2.S vaccine versus placebo. The chain uses TRBV5-5 and TRBJ1-2; D not resolved. The receptor was isolated from a person aged 18 to 59 who received the Ad26.COV2.S COVID-19 vaccine or a placebo. CDR3 sequence: CASSFGSSNYGYTF. CDR3 nucleotide sequence: TGTGCCAGCAGCTTTGGGTCCTCTAACTATGGCTACACCTTC.